The 32 T cell receptor beta chains listed next were all sequenced from one sample in a study of T cell changes during pregnancy in multiple sclerosis. Clones were sequenced by immunoSEQ multiplex PCR, and TCRdb holds only the in-frame ones, with some missing. Of approximately 96,000 clones listed, about 91% are singletons. This sample comprised peripheral blood, obtained after pregnancy. The receptors stem from a female donor in good health, enrolled as a control in a pregnancy study.

This sequence joins TRBV23-1 and TRBJ1-2; D ambiguous. TRBV23-1 is identified as an open reading frame with a role that is uncertain. The length of the CDR3 is 14 residues. Trimming removed 11 bases at V and 0 bases at J, with 16 bases between. The CDR3 sequence: CAPKPEVANYGYTF. The DNA for the CDR3 is TGCGCCCCTAAACCCGAGGTGGCTAACTATGGCTACACCTTC.

The chain carries TRBV27 and TRBJ2-5; a possible D gene is TRBD1 (6 bases). The CDR3 consists of 15 residues. V was trimmed by 0 bases and J by 3 bases, leaving 11 bases between them. CDR1 is MNHEY and CDR2 is SMNVEV in the germline V gene (reference sequence). The CDR3 nucleotides read TGTGCCAGCAGTTTATCGTTTACAGGGAAAGAGACCCAGTACTTC. Protein: CASSLSFTGKETQYF.

CDR3 loop: CASSPFPHQPQHF. The DNA for the CDR3 is TGTGCCAGCAGCCCCTTTCCTCATCAGCCCCAGCATTTT. V gene TRBV27 combines with J gene TRBJ1-5; D is ambiguous. CDR3 length: 13 amino acids. The V gene's germline CDR1 is MNHEY and CDR2 SMNVEV (reference sequence). The V gene lost 6 bases and the J gene lost 5 bases, with 11 bases spanning the gap.

The rearrangement joins TRBV28 to TRBJ1-6, with a tentative D call TRBD1 (5 bases). CDR1 is MDHEN and CDR2 is SYDVKM in the germline V gene. The CDR3 has 14 residues. Trimming cost V 5 bases and J 10 bases, with 15 bases left between them. The CDR3 loop reads CASSPQGFSSPLHF. CDR3 nucleotides: TGTGCCAGCAGTCCCCAGGGTTTTTCGTCACCCCTCCACTTT.

V usage is TRBV28 and J usage is TRBJ1-1, with D unclear. Germline CDR1 reads MDHEN; CDR2 reads SYDVKM. The CDR3 has 15 amino acids. With 5 bases removed from V and 1 base from J, the gap between germline ends came to 14 bases. The CDR3 sequence is CASSPPSTENTEAFF. The CDR3 DNA follows: TGTGCCAGCAGTCCCCCTTCAACAGAGAACACTGAAGCTTTCTTT.

The rearrangement uses TRBV7-2 and TRBJ2-6; weak D call: TRBD1 (6 bases). CDR1 is SGHTA, CDR2 FQGNSA, per germline. V lost 5 bases and J 2 bases, leaving 10 bases between the germline ends. The CDR3 length is 15 residues. As DNA, the CDR3 is TGTGCCAGCAGCCAAGGGGGAACTGGGGCCAACGTCCTGACTTTC. Protein sequence: CASSQGGTGANVLTF.

The chain joins TRBV28 to TRBJ1-1; D perhaps matches TRBD1 (5 bases). CDR3 length: 13 amino acids. Trimming removed 4 bases from V and 6 bases from J, with 12 bases in between. Germline CDR1 is MDHEN and CDR2 is SYDVKM. CDR3 nucleotides: TGTGCCAGCAGTTGGGGGGTTTCGGCTGAAGCTTTCTTT. Translating it yields CASSWGVSAEAFF. Looking up the rest from reference TRBV28 and TRBJ1-1 gives the full variable domain: DVKVTQSSRYLVKRTGEKVFLECVQDMDHENMFWYRQDPGLGLRLIYFSYDVKMKEKGDIPEGYSVSREKKERFSLILESASTNQTSMYLCASSWGVSAEAFFGQGTRLTVV.

This chain connects TRBV5-4 to TRBJ2-1; the match to TRBD1 covers 8 bases. Germline-derived CDR1 and CDR2 are SGHNT and YYREEE (reference sequence). The CDR3 length is 15 residues. V was clipped by 4 bases and J by 4 bases; unmatched bases: 7. In DNA form, the CDR3 reads TGTGCCAGCAGCCCTCCCGGGACAGGTTACAATGAGCAGTTCTTC. It translates to CASSPPGTGYNEQFF.

The CDR3 DNA sequence: TGCGCCAGCAGCTTGTTAAGGGGGCCGAACACTGAAGCTTTCTTT. Its protein is CASSLLRGPNTEAFF. This rearrangement joins TRBV5-1 to TRBJ1-1; 7 nucleotides match TRBD1. V lost 1 base and J lost 1; bases outside the gene matches: 4. Germline CDR1 is SGHRS and CDR2 is YFSETQ. The CDR3 is 15 amino acids.

The V and J genes are TRBV11-2 and TRBJ1-5; 11 bases match TRBD1. Germline V gene lookup returns CDR1 SGHAT and CDR2 FQNNGV. V shed 1 base, J shed 4 bases, and the junction held 6 bases outside the gene matches. The CDR3 spans 17 residues. The CDR3 nucleotides are TGTGCCAGCAGCTTAGGCGCGGGGACAGGGGGGAATCAGCCCCAGCATTTT. This sequence encodes CASSLGAGTGGNQPQHF.

The rearrangement uses TRBV7-9 and TRBJ1-2; tentative D call: TRBD1 (5 bases). The CDR3 totals 13 residues. The V and J ends lost 4 bases and 6 bases respectively, with 12 bases between them. Germline V CDR1 and CDR2: SEHNR, FQNEAQ (reference sequence). DNA for the CDR3: TGTGCCAGCAGCTATAGCAGGGAGGATGGCTACACCTTC. This codes for CASSYSREDGYTF.

The rearrangement links TRBV18 to TRBJ1-6; the D gene is possibly TRBD1 (6 bases). The CDR3 runs 14 residues. Trimming took 4 bases from V and 8 from J, leaving 12 bases between them. Germline V gives CDR1 KGHSH, CDR2 LQKENI. This CDR3 is CASSLGRGDSPLHF. DNA of the CDR3: TGTGCCAGCTCACTTGGCAGGGGTGATTCACCCCTCCACTTT.

V usage is TRBV23-1 and J usage is TRBJ1-2, with TRBD1 identical over 7 bases. TRBV23-1 counts as an open reading frame of uncertain function. CDR3 length: 13 residues. After removal of 4 bases from V and 3 bases from J, the junction contained 2 bases not matched to a gene. The DNA for the CDR3 is TGCGCCAGCAGTCGCGGGACAGACTATGGCTACACCTTC. As protein: CASSRGTDYGYTF.

The chain carries TRBV27 and TRBJ2-7, with D perhaps matching TRBD1 (6 bases). The CDR3 has 16 amino acids. Germline assignment: CDR1 MNHEY and CDR2 SMNVEV (reference sequence). V lost 0 bases and J lost 1, with 13 bases in between. CDR3 DNA sequence: TGTGCCAGCAGTTTATCCCCCCAGGGGAGTTCCTACGAGCAGTACTTC. This sequence encodes CASSLSPQGSSYEQYF.

This sequence joins TRBV11-2 and TRBJ1-1; a possible D gene is TRBD1 (6 bases). Between the trimmed V and J ends, which lost 2 bases and 2 bases, there was a span of 18 bases. Germline CDR1 is SGHAT and CDR2 is FQNNGV. The CDR3 spans 17 residues. CDR3 DNA sequence: TGTGCCAGCAGCTTAAGGCCTAGGACAGAGATTAACACTGAAGCTTTCTTT. Its protein is CASSLRPRTEINTEAFF. Filled out from reference TRBV11-2 and TRBJ1-1, the complete variable domain reads EAGVAQSPRYKIIEKRQSVAFWCNPISGHATLYWYQQILGQGPKLLIQFQNNGVVDDSQLPKDRFSAERLKGVDSTLKIQPAKLEDSAVYLCASSLRPRTEINTEAFFGQGTRLTVV.

The chain uses TRBV27 and TRBJ2-1; 10 bases match TRBD1. J gave up 5 bases and V 10 bases, and 8 bases lay outside the gene matches. The V gene's germline CDR1 is MNHEY and CDR2 SMNVEV (reference sequence). This CDR3 spans 14 amino acids. The CDR3 nucleotides are TGTGCCACCGGCAGGGACAGGGGTCACAATGAGCAGTTCTTC. It specifies CATGRDRGHNEQFF.

J is TRBJ2-7 and V is TRBV5-1; 7 nucleotides align to TRBD1. The V gene end was trimmed by 4 bases and the J gene end by 3 bases; junction bases not matched to a gene: 7. The length of the CDR3 is 14 residues. The germline gives CDR1 SGHRS, CDR2 YFSETQ. The CDR3 loop is CASSPTGTDYEQYF. Written as DNA, the CDR3 is TGCGCCAGCAGCCCCACCGGGACAGACTACGAGCAGTACTTC.

A few counts support this clone. This chain links TRBV6-4 with TRBJ1-2; TRBD1 matches at 8 bases. From germline, CDR1 is MRHNA and CDR2 SNTAGT. The CDR3 covers 14 residues. With 3 bases clipped from V and 8 bases from J, the junction kept 8 bases outside the gene matches. The CDR3 loop is CASSEDRDPSGYTF. The CDR3 DNA sequence: TGTGCCAGCAGTGAGGACAGGGACCCCTCCGGCTACACCTTC.

In its sample, this clone was seen once. The chain links TRBV5-5 to TRBJ1-1; D is possibly TRBD1 (5 bases). CDR3 length: 14 amino acids. The V gene lost 4 bases and the J gene lost 3 bases, with 13 bases spanning the gap. Germline values: CDR1 SGHKS, CDR2 YYEKEE (reference sequence). CDR3 sequence: CASSDDKGYTEAFF. The DNA for the CDR3 is TGTGCCAGCAGCGACGATAAGGGGTACACTGAAGCTTTCTTT.

This chain joins TRBV19 and TRBJ2-5, with D possibly being TRBD2 (5 bases). The germline CDR1 and CDR2 sequences are LNHDA and SQIVND (reference sequence). V gave up 7 bases and J gave up 3 bases, with 12 bases separating them. CDR3 length: 13 amino acids. The CDR3 sequence: CASMKLDEETQYF. CDR3 nucleotides: TGTGCCAGTATGAAACTAGATGAAGAGACCCAGTACTTC.

The rearrangement joins TRBV27 to TRBJ2-7; possible D gene TRBD1, 5 bases. This CDR3 comprises 15 residues. Germline loops: CDR1 MNHEY, CDR2 SMNVEV (reference sequence). The germline V and J ends were trimmed by 11 bases and 2 bases, with 22 bases remaining between them. CDR3 sequence reads: CASSNPGNPTYEQYF. In DNA form, the CDR3 reads TGTGCCTCCTCCAATCCAGGGAACCCTACCTACGAGCAGTACTTC.

The table lists this clone with a count of one. The chain has TRBV19 and TRBJ2-1; 11 bases align to TRBD1. Germline assignment: CDR1 LNHDA and CDR2 SQIVND (reference sequence). This CDR3 has 15 amino acids. V was pared by 2 bases and J by 10 bases, with 7 bases of the junction left unmatched. The CDR3 is CASSITGTGGTEQFF. The CDR3, as DNA: TGTGCCAGTAGTATAACCGGGACAGGGGGAACAGAGCAGTTCTTC. Combining the CDR3 with reference TRBV19 and TRBJ2-1 gives the whole variable domain DGGITQSPKYLFRKEGQNVTLSCEQNLNHDAMYWYRQDPGQGLRLIYYSQIVNDFQKGDIAEGYSVSREKKESFPLTVTSAQKNPTAFYLCASSITGTGGTEQFFGPGTRLTVL.

V usage is TRBV5-4 and J usage is TRBJ1-6; no definite D call. The CDR3 length is 15 residues. V gave up 0 bases and J gave up 11 bases, with 15 bases separating them. Per germline, CDR1 SGHNT and CDR2 YYREEE (reference sequence). The CDR3 region is CASSLAGGPKAPLHF. CDR3 nucleotide sequence: TGTGCCAGCAGCTTGGCCGGAGGTCCTAAGGCACCCCTCCACTTT.

The rearrangement uses TRBV5-5 and TRBJ2-5; 7 nucleotides line up with TRBD1. CDR1 is SGHKS, CDR2 YYEKEE, per germline (reference sequence). The CDR3 is 15 amino acids. The junction had 14 bases not matched to a gene; V was cut back by 5 bases and J by 7 bases. The DNA for the CDR3 is TGTGCCAGCAGAAACCCCCAGACAGGGTTGGTGACCCAGTACTTC. This sequence encodes CASRNPQTGLVTQYF.

The V and J genes are TRBV9 and TRBJ2-3; 8 bases fit TRBD2. This CDR3 spans 16 amino acids. Germline values: CDR1 SGDLS, CDR2 YYNGEE. V shed 0 bases and J 1 base; nucleotides not matched to a gene: 4. CDR3 in DNA: TGTGCCAGCAGCGTAGTAGCGCGGGAGGGCACAGATACGCAGTATTTT. It is translated as CASSVVAREGTDTQYF.

The chain links TRBV7-2 to TRBJ2-1; 13 nucleotides match TRBD2. V dropped 5 bases and J dropped 9; count of bases not matched to a gene: 7. There are 15 residues in the CDR3. CDR1 is SGHTA and CDR2 is FQGNSA in the germline V gene. The DNA for the CDR3 is TGTGCCAGCAGCCGAAGGACTAGCGGGAGCACTGAGCAGTTCTTC. This encodes CASSRRTSGSTEQFF.

This clone was counted a single time. V is TRBV7-9 and J is TRBJ2-3; 7 nucleotides agree with TRBD2. The germline gives CDR1 SEHNR, CDR2 FQNEAQ (reference sequence). CDR3 length equals 16 residues. The V gene end was trimmed by 5 bases and the J gene end by 2 bases; junction bases not matched to a gene: 10. In DNA, the CDR3 is TGTGCCAGCAGCCCGCCGATCGGGGGGTCCACAGATACGCAGTATTTT. Translated: CASSPPIGGSTDTQYF.

The chain uses TRBV6-5 and TRBJ1-2; TRBD1 aligns across 7 bases. The V gene end was trimmed by 5 bases and the J gene end by 6 bases; junction bases not matched to a gene: 9. There are 14 residues in the CDR3. Germline V CDR1 and CDR2: MNHEY, SVGAGI. CDR3 region: CASSAPQGENGYTF. Written as DNA, the CDR3 is TGTGCCAGCAGTGCACCCCAGGGGGAGAATGGCTACACCTTC.

J is TRBJ2-1 and V is TRBV11-2; maybe TRBD1 (6 bases). CDR1 SGHAT and CDR2 FQNNGV come from the germline V gene. This CDR3 spans 15 amino acids. The germline V and J ends were trimmed by 4 bases and 3 bases, with 13 bases remaining between them. The CDR3 DNA is TGTGCCAGCAGCTCTGCCGGGACAAACTACAATGAGCAGTTCTTC. This sequence encodes CASSSAGTNYNEQFF.

This rearrangement joins TRBV14 to TRBJ2-4; perhaps TRBD2 as D (6 bases). The CDR3 has 17 residues. The V gene lost 1 base and the J gene lost 0 bases, with 13 bases spanning the gap. CDR1 and CDR2 (germline): SGHDN, FVKESK. CDR3 bases: TGTGCCAGCAGCCAAGGAGGGCTAGCGCTAGCCAAAAACATTCAGTACTTC. Translated: CASSQGGLALAKNIQYF.

The chain has TRBV11-2 and TRBJ1-4; a possible D gene is TRBD1 (5 bases). The germline V and J ends were trimmed by 3 bases and 5 bases, with 19 bases remaining between them. CDR3 length equals 17 residues. Germline V gene sequence: CDR1 SGHAT, CDR2 FQNNGV. In nucleotides, the CDR3 is TGTGCCAGCAGCTTCTTCAGGGTCGGGGGGAGAAATGAAAAACTGTTTTTT. Translating gives CASSFFRVGGRNEKLFF.

J is TRBJ1-1 and V is TRBV29-1, with a possible D match to TRBD1 (6 bases). The V and J ends lost 6 bases and 5 bases respectively, with 16 bases between them. CDR3 size: 13 residues. CDR1 is SQVTM and CDR2 is ANQGSEA in the germline V gene. The DNA for the CDR3 is TGCAGCGTCCGCTCGACAGGACGGACTGAAGCTTTCTTT. It specifies CSVRSTGRTEAFF.